These 24 T cell receptor beta chains were all obtained from the same sample, sequenced in a study of graft-versus-host responses after intestinal transplantation. The repertoire was sequenced with immunoSEQ multiplex PCR; TCRdb's copy has only in-frame clones and lacks some. The sample consists of 75,000 to 100,000 clones, over 75% of them appearing once. The sequencing used PBMCs, collected 453 days after intestinal transplant. These receptors all stem from a human patient who received an intestinal transplant, so some T cells may come from the graft donor.

The chain has TRBV19 and TRBJ2-7; D gene unclear. Trimming stripped 1 base from V and 1 base from J, with 8 bases between. The CDR3 has 14 amino acids. Germline loops: CDR1 LNHDA, CDR2 SQIVND (reference sequence). CDR3 nucleotides: TGTGCCAGTAGTATAGCTGCCACGTCCTACGAGCAGTACTTC. It translates to CASSIAATSYEQYF. The whole variable domain, remainder taken from reference TRBV19 and TRBJ2-7, is DGGITQSPKYLFRKEGQNVTLSCEQNLNHDAMYWYRQDPGQGLRLIYYSQIVNDFQKGDIAEGYSVSREKKESFPLTVTSAQKNPTAFYLCASSIAATSYEQYFGPGTRLTVT.

V gene TRBV10-2 combines with J gene TRBJ1-2; no clear D. V gave up 8 bases and J gave up 5 bases, with 12 bases separating them. Germline V gives CDR1 WSHSY, CDR2 SAAADI. This CDR3 region has 12 residues. CDR3 in amino acids: CASLRVGYGYTF. Written as DNA, the CDR3 is TGCGCCAGCTTGCGGGTAGGGTATGGCTACACCTTC.

The chain carries TRBV11-2 and TRBJ2-7, with unresolved D. The CDR3 contains 12 residues. The germline CDR1 and CDR2 sequences are SGHAT and FQNNGV. Trimming pared 1 base from V and 3 bases from J, leaving 4 bases between. Here the CDR3 DNA reads TGTGCCAGCAGCTTAGGAATCTACGAGCAGTACTTC. Its translation is CASSLGIYEQYF.

Regarding this clone: The limits of the CDR3 on the DNA are not certain, so only TCRdb's listed CDR3 is given. The rearrangement joins TRBV5-5 to TRBJ2-2. The germline CDR1 and CDR2 sequences are SGHKS and YYEKEE (reference sequence). The CDR3 has 14 amino acids, counting both end residues. CDR3 in amino acids: CASSFGSGAGELFF.

This chain links TRBV2 with TRBJ1-2; 11 bases line up with TRBD1. Germline trimming cut 6 bases from V and 2 bases from J; bases unmatched to any gene: 11. The germline V gene has CDR1 SNHLY and CDR2 FYNNEI. This CDR3 spans 17 amino acids. In DNA form, the CDR3 reads TGTGCCAGCAGCGGGGGACAGGGGGTTGGACTAAACTATGGCTACACCTTC. This gives the protein CASSGGQGVGLNYGYTF.

CDR3 in DNA: TGTGCCAGCAGCGTAGTAGGCGGGACAGGGGGATCTCATGGCTACACCTTC. Translating it yields CASSVVGGTGGSHGYTF. The chain recombines TRBV9 with TRBJ1-2, with 11 bases aligning to TRBD1. Looked up from germline, CDR1 is SGDLS and CDR2 is YYNGEE. After removal of 0 bases from V and 6 bases from J, the junction contained 10 bases not matched to a gene. CDR3 length: 17 residues. Filled out from reference TRBV9 and TRBJ1-2, the complete variable domain reads DSGVTQTPKHLITATGQRVTLRCSPRSGDLSVYWYQQSLDQGLQFLIQYYNGEERAKGNILERFSAQQFPDLHSELNLSSLELGDSALYFCASSVVGGTGGSHGYTFGSGTRLTVV.

This chain connects TRBV18 to TRBJ2-7, with 8 bases aligning to TRBD1. Trimming removed 2 bases from V and 7 bases from J; junction bases left unmatched: 10. The germline V gene has CDR1 KGHSH and CDR2 LQKENI. The CDR3 consists of 15 residues. The CDR3 coding sequence is TGTGCCAGCTCACCAGCCCGGACAGGGAGCATGGAGCAGTACTTC. This codes for CASSPARTGSMEQYF.

The V and J genes are TRBV7-6 and TRBJ1-5; D is ambiguous. This CDR3 is built from 13 residues. V was clipped by 1 base and J by 7 bases, with 8 bases between them. Germline V gene sequence: CDR1 SGHVS, CDR2 FNYEAQ. The CDR3 nucleotides are TGTGCCAGCAGCTTAGGGAGGGAGCAGCCCCAGCATTTT. It specifies CASSLGREQPQHF. Combining the CDR3 with reference TRBV7-6 and TRBJ1-5 gives the whole variable domain GAGVSQSPRYKVTKRGQDVALRCDPISGHVSLYWYRQALGQGPEFLTYFNYEAQQDKSGLPNDRFSAERPEGSISTLTIQRTEQRDSAMYRCASSLGREQPQHFGDGTRLSIL.

The V and J genes are TRBV9 and TRBJ2-2; D possibly matches TRBD1 or TRBD2 (5 bases each). Germline lookup yields CDR1 SGDLS and CDR2 YYNGEE. There are 15 residues in the CDR3. Trimming cost V 5 bases and J 6 bases, with 17 bases left between them. The CDR3 here is CASRESLGVPGELFF. DNA of the CDR3: TGTGCCAGCAGGGAAAGTTTGGGGGTACCCGGGGAGCTGTTTTTT. The full variable domain, its missing parts supplied by reference TRBV9 and TRBJ2-2, is DSGVTQTPKHLITATGQRVTLRCSPRSGDLSVYWYQQSLDQGLQFLIQYYNGEERAKGNILERFSAQQFPDLHSELNLSSLELGDSALYFCASRESLGVPGELFFGEGSRLTVL.

V is TRBV7-8 and J is TRBJ2-3; TRBD1 matches at 8 bases. This CDR3 is built from 16 residues. The trim removed 3 bases at V and 0 bases at J, leaving 5 bases unmatched. Germline CDR1 reads SGHVS; CDR2 reads FQNEAQ. The DNA of the CDR3 is TGTGCCAGCAGCTTCGACGGACAGGGAAGCACAGATACGCAGTATTTT. This sequence encodes CASSFDGQGSTDTQYF.

V gene TRBV5-4 combines with J gene TRBJ1-5; TRBD1 might be the D (5 bases). The CDR3 runs to 14 residues. V lost 0 bases to trimming and J lost 6 bases, with 10 bases between them. The germline CDR1 and CDR2 sequences are SGHNT and YYREEE (reference sequence). CDR3 DNA sequence: TGTGCCAGCAGCTTGGCGGGGGGGGGTCAGCCCCAGCATTTT. As protein: CASSLAGGGQPQHF.

The CDR3 reads CASRLGGASYEQYF. The CDR3 DNA is TGTGCAAGTCGCTTAGGGGGGGCCTCCTACGAGCAGTACTTC. The chain employs TRBV12-2 and TRBJ2-7. TRBV12-2 is a pseudogene segment. The CDR3 is 14 amino acids.

This clone has just one count. The chain recombines TRBV7-2 with TRBJ1-1; 11 nucleotides match TRBD1. V gave up 5 bases and J gave up 4 bases; unmatched junction bases: 6. The CDR3 sequence is 15 residues long. CDR1 is SGHTA and CDR2 is FQGNSA in the germline V gene. The CDR3 DNA follows: TGTGCCAGCAGCCTGGACAGGGGGCGTCCCACTGAAGCTTTCTTT. Its translation: CASSLDRGRPTEAFF.

The chain has TRBV27 and TRBJ2-2; 7 bases map to TRBD2. The CDR3 runs to 16 residues. V shed 3 bases and J 5 bases; nucleotides not matched to a gene: 9. Per germline, CDR1 MNHEY and CDR2 SMNVEV (reference sequence). The DNA of the CDR3 is TGTGCCAGCAGTTTTCCTGGGAGGGAGGGGACCGGGGAGCTGTTTTTT. Translated: CASSFPGREGTGELFF.

The V gene is TRBV9, the J gene TRBJ2-3; a weak D match, TRBD2 (6 bases). The CDR3 is 15 residues long. Germline V gives CDR1 SGDLS, CDR2 YYNGEE. Trimming took off 3 bases at V and 4 bases at J, with 15 bases between the two ends. CDR3 in DNA: TGTGCCAGCAGCGCCGGGAGAGCCGTCGCAGATACGCAGTATTTT. Protein product: CASSAGRAVADTQYF.

The gene calls are TRBV7-2 and TRBJ1-1, with D uncertain. Between the trimmed V and J ends, which lost 5 bases and 4 bases, there was a span of 8 bases. In germline, CDR1 is SGHTA, CDR2 FQGNSA. There are 12 residues in the CDR3. CDR3 sequence: CASSLLVTEAFF. The CDR3 bases are TGTGCCAGCAGCCTGTTGGTCACTGAAGCTTTCTTT.

On this clone: The junction and the germline gene differ at one end; a read error may be behind it. This chain joins TRBV7-7 and TRBJ2-2; weak D call: TRBD2 (7 bases). The CDR3 sequence is 16 residues long. Germline CDR1 and CDR2: SSHAT and FNYEAQ (reference sequence). CDR3 loop: CASSPLGGAMAGELFF. DNA for the CDR3: TGTGCTAGCAGCCCTCTTGGGGGGGCCATGGCCGGGGAGCTGTTTTTT.

The chain employs TRBV4-1 and TRBJ2-5, with D possibly called TRBD1 or TRBD2 (5 bases each). The better agreement between TRBJ2-7 and the DNA end casts doubt on the J call. The germline gives CDR1 MGHRA, CDR2 YSYEKL. This CDR3 has 14 amino acids. For the CDR3, the DNA is TGCGCCAGCAGCCAAGGGGACGACTCCTACGAGCAGTACTTC. Residues: CASSQGDDSYEQYF.

V usage is TRBV7-8 and J usage is TRBJ2-7, with 9 bases lining up with TRBD2. Germline-derived CDR1 and CDR2 are SGHVS and FQNEAQ. CDR3 length: 15 residues. V shed 5 bases, J shed 2 bases, and the junction held 7 bases outside the gene matches. The CDR3 protein is CASSGRTSAAYEQYF. CDR3 bases: TGTGCCAGCAGCGGAAGGACTAGCGCCGCCTACGAGCAGTACTTC.

The chain links TRBV7-9 to TRBJ2-7; 7 bases match TRBD2. The J segment lost 7 bases and the V segment lost 1 base, leaving 7 bases of the junction unmatched. In germline, CDR1 is SEHNR, CDR2 FQNEAQ (reference sequence). The length of the CDR3 is 14 residues. The CDR3 DNA follows: TGTGCCAGCAGCTTAGGACTAGCTCAGTCGGAGCAGTACTTC. Translation: CASSLGLAQSEQYF.

V gene TRBV19 combines with J gene TRBJ1-1; 12 nucleotides align to TRBD1. CDR1 LNHDA and CDR2 SQIVND come from the germline V gene (reference sequence). This CDR3 has 13 residues. V shed 6 bases, J shed 11 bases, and the junction held 7 bases outside the gene matches. CDR3 sequence reads: CASSPRDRGRAFF. The CDR3 DNA reads TGTGCCAGTAGCCCTAGGGACAGGGGGCGCGCTTTCTTT.

This chain connects TRBV10-3 to TRBJ1-1; D is undetermined. Germline values: CDR1 ENHRY, CDR2 SYGVKD. The CDR3 covers 16 residues. V lost 0 bases to trimming and J lost 3 bases, with 14 bases between them. The CDR3 DNA follows: TGTGCCATCAGTGAGTCATACGGCCGAGCGGACACTGAAGCTTTCTTT. Translated, it gives CAISESYGRADTEAFF.

The chain recombines TRBV7-3 with TRBJ1-2; D is ambiguous. The germline CDR1 and CDR2 sequences are SGHTA and FQGTGA. Trimming left V 0 bases short and J 6 bases short, with 11 bases between. The CDR3 runs 14 residues. The CDR3 region is CASSLTPGLNGYTF. CDR3 sequence (DNA): TGTGCCAGCAGCTTAACCCCGGGTTTGAATGGCTACACCTTC.

This sequence joins TRBV6-6 and TRBJ2-5, with 7 bases that match TRBD1. The closer fit of TRBJ2-7 to the DNA end suggests the J call may be wrong. There are 12 residues in the CDR3. The germline V gene encodes CDR1 MNHNY and CDR2 SVGAGI (reference sequence). CDR3 bases: TGTGCCAGCAGTGGGACAGCCTACGAGCAGTACTTC. Residues: CASSGTAYEQYF.